This T cell receptor beta chain originates from a study of T cell changes during pregnancy in multiple sclerosis. TCRdb keeps only in-frame clones here, not all; method: immunoSEQ multiplex PCR. The sample shows 35,000 or so clones, 88% of them seen only once. V gave up 2 bases and J gave up 5 bases, with 22 bases separating them. CDR3 length equals 17 residues. The germline CDR1 and CDR2 sequences are SGHRS and YFSETQ. This clonotype was obtained from a female donor with multiple sclerosis, enrolled in a pregnancy study. This rearrangement joins TRBV5-1 to TRBJ2-5; a weak D match, TRBD1 (5 bases). The sequences come from CD4+ T cells from peripheral blood mononuclear cells, collected in the first trimester of pregnancy. The CDR3 DNA sequence: TGCGCCAGCAGCTTTGGGTCCTTAATGGTCAGGGTCGAGACCCAGTACTTC. As protein: CASSFGSLMVRVETQYF.